This T cell receptor (beta chain) appears in the sequencing data of a study of cytomegalovirus exposure and HLA in healthy donors. PCR primers comprised 60 Vbeta and 13 Jbeta primers. Some clones are missing from TCRdb's copy, which holds only in-frame ones; the method was immunoSEQ multiplex PCR. The sample has 140,000 or so clones, over 80% seen once. CDR1 and CDR2 from the germline V gene are DFQATT and SNEGSKA (reference sequence). Germline trimming cut 6 bases from V and 8 bases from J; bases unmatched to any gene: 5. The CDR3 runs 11 residues. The sample taken for sequencing was PBMCs. V gene TRBV20-1 combines with J gene TRBJ1-2; 8 bases match TRBD1. This TCR was sampled from a woman aged 25 to 39 in good health and CMV-seronegative. The CDR3 spells CSADTGGGYTF. The CDR3 region has the DNA TGCAGTGCCGATACAGGGGGAGGCTACACCTTC.